Sequencing of this TCR beta chain was carried out in a study of CD8 T cells in Susac syndrome. This clonotype showed up just a few times. Germline V CDR1 and CDR2: SGHRS, YFSETQ. V shed 0 bases and J 6 bases; nucleotides not matched to a gene: 6. This CDR3 region has 14 residues. It was with random hexamers that roughly 0.5 to 1 ug RNA was reverse transcribed. MiXCR, applied by TCRdb to the immunoSEQ multiplex PCR reads, yields one record per CDR3 protein. The table has fewer than 90,000 distinct CDR3 sequences, approximately 93% seen once. The chain has TRBV5-1 and TRBJ2-7; TRBD1 aligns across 7 bases. What was sequenced was CD8+ T cells from PBMCs. The source of this sequence is a human donor with Susac syndrome. CDR3 amino acids: CASSLGQGLGEQYF. CDR3 sequence (DNA): TGCGCCAGCAGCTTGGGACAGGGATTAGGCGAGCAGTACTTC.